Listed below are T cell receptor beta chains from one sample, sequenced in a study of identical twins. TCRdb itself ran the 5' RACE reads through MiXCR, one entry per CDR3 protein. Of some 440,000 distinct CDR3 sequences listed, more than 20% are singletons. The sample was also linked to a second study, of T cells expressing NK-cell markers.

The sequencing input was CD4+ T cells sorted from blood. The receptors derive from a woman younger than 35 in good health. The CDR3 runs from the conserved cysteine through the conserved F or W.

v_gene,j_gene,CDR3aa
TRBV7-9,TRBJ2-1,CASHVVSSYNEQFF
TRBV12-3/TRBV12-4,TRBJ2-7,CASSRRGGTSYEQYF
TRBV5-1,TRBJ2-1,CASSRDTSYNEQFF
TRBV12-3/TRBV12-4,TRBJ2-7,CASRPTVNSYEQYF
TRBV20-1,TRBJ2-1,CSARRGPANEQFF
TRBV6-1,TRBJ2-7,CASRTGTGMSYEQYF
TRBV9,TRBJ2-1,CASSVERGGQRVNEQFF
TRBV7-9,TRBJ2-7,CASSYRQSMEEQYF
TRBV6-2/TRBV6-3,TRBJ2-6,CASSYSRVWGANVLTF
TRBV6-2/TRBV6-3,TRBJ1-2,CANSDRLYGYTF
TRBV5-1,TRBJ2-7,CASSLGQGNNEQYF
TRBV12-3/TRBV12-4,TRBJ2-7,CASSPFRRGGYEQYF
TRBV3-1,TRBJ1-6,CASRRQGNSPLHF
TRBV2,TRBJ2-1,CASHQLAGDVSAFF
TRBV5-1,TRBJ2-1,CASSYRDTGINEQFF
TRBV5-1,TRBJ2-7,CASSSTTGTYEQYF
TRBV20-1,TRBJ1-2,CSATLQGNYGYTF
TRBV29-1,TRBJ2-5,CSVDRGVETQYF
TRBV7-6,TRBJ2-1,CASTSPSSYNEQFF
TRBV15,TRBJ1-2,CATSRAVLGGYTF
TRBV5-6,TRBJ2-2,CASSLKARAYANTGELFF
TRBV9,TRBJ2-3,CASSALTGGTDTQYF
TRBV10-3,TRBJ1-1,CAITRTQWGDTEAFF
TRBV5-1,TRBJ1-2,CASSPTVNYGYTF
TRBV21-1,TRBJ2-7,CASSKELAGVKRDEQYF
TRBV10-2,TRBJ2-4,CASRNIQYF
TRBV5-6,TRBJ2-7,CASSLVVASGRFSYEQYF
TRBV5-1,TRBJ2-1,CASSLRTSEARQFF
TRBV29-1,TRBJ2-1,CSVERSSTNNEQFF
TRBV7-9,TRBJ1-1,CASSSDGFYTEAFF
TRBV11-3,TRBJ2-3,CASSLDSRDTQYF
TRBV2,TRBJ2-5,CASSEQGQPQETQYF
TRBV6-2/TRBV6-3,TRBJ2-3,CASSEHTGRQASPYF
TRBV6-2/TRBV6-3,TRBJ2-3,CASKRLAETDTQYF
TRBV27,TRBJ2-7,CASSLLSGYEQYF
TRBV20-1,TRBJ2-7,CSARDVYGQYF
TRBV2,TRBJ2-1,CASSFDSSVEFF
TRBV3-1,TRBJ1-1,CASSQQTMGAFF
TRBV19,TRBJ2-3,CASAREAASTDTQYF
TRBV12-3/TRBV12-4,TRBJ2-3,CASSLKRTRTDTQYF
TRBV21-1,TRBJ2-3,CASSLGALDTQYF
TRBV28,TRBJ2-3,CASSLLGGAGTDTQYF
TRBV9,TRBJ1-2,CASSVSGEYGYTF
TRBV30,TRBJ1-1,CAYLAWDSTEAFF
TRBV7-2,TRBJ1-2,CASSSIGQVYGYTF
TRBV6-2/TRBV6-3,TRBJ1-5,CASSWRTRGPQPQHF
TRBV6-1,TRBJ2-1,CASSGGLWTAEQFF
TRBV6-5,TRBJ1-1,CASSYSGIMNTEAFF
TRBV20-1,TRBJ2-3,CSAGRERGTDTQYF
TRBV29-1,TRBJ2-7,CSARDFLHEQYF
TRBV20-1,TRBJ2-7,CSASTGTGGAYEQYF
TRBV9,TRBJ1-3,CASSSNRPNSGNTIYF
TRBV12-3/TRBV12-4,TRBJ1-1,CASSLDQRNTEAFF